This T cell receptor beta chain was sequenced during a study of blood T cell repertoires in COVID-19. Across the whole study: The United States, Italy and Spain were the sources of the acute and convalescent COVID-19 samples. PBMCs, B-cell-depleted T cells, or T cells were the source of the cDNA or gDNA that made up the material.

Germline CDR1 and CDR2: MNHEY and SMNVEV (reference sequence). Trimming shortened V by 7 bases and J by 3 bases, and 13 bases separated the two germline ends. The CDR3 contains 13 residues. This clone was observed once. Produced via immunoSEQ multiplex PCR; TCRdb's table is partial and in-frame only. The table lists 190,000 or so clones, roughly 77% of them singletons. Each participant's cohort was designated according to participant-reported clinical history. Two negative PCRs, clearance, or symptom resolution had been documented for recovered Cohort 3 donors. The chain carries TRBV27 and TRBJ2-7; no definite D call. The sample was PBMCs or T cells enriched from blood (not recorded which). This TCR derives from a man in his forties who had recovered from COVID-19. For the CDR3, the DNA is TGTGCCAGCACTGATAGCTTCGGCTACGAGCAGTACTTC. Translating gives CASTDSFGYEQYF.